This T cell receptor beta chain was recovered during a study of cytomegalovirus exposure and HLA in healthy donors. Study in general: In a later analysis, it was reported that the 120 validation repertoires had been produced on the same platform as the roughly 700 repertoires belonging to the first cohort. Study-level results: With high specificity and sensitivity, the classifier reportedly diagnosed cytomegalovirus status. For most TCR sequences rarity was the rule, although some public TCRs occurred in many donors. Investigators reported 150 to 200 TCR beta chains as tied to cytomegalovirus.

To note about this clone: Its target is not known.

Repertoires were generated with immunoSEQ multiplex PCR, while TCRdb's copy carries only in-frame clones and drops some. The table records roughly 90,000 clones, over 85% of them present only once. The sample taken for sequencing was PBMCs. The origin of this receptor is a woman aged 25 to 39 in good health and CMV-seropositive.

As DNA, the CDR3 is TGCGCCAGCAGCCAAGATATACAGGCCCAAGAGACCCAGTACTTC. Its translation: CASSQDIQAQETQYF. V usage is TRBV4-3 and J usage is TRBJ2-5; D might be TRBD1 (5 bases). CDR3 size: 15 residues. Germline V lookup: CDR1 LGHNA, CDR2 YSLEER. V was clipped by 0 bases and J by 1 base, with 9 bases between them.